A single sample gave rise to the 20 T cell receptor beta chains below, sequenced in a study of radiotherapy plus CTLA-4 blockade in lung cancer (dated by TCRdb to the late 2010s). Libraries came from the immunoSEQ multiplex PCR assay. TCRdb's version of the immuneACCESS table is confined to in-frame rearrangements and falls short of the full clone set. An unresolved V gene accounts for under half of the shortfall where checked; the remainder is of unknown origin. For this sample there are 65,000 to 85,000 clones; 60% to 80% appear just once. Roughly 15% of the sample rests with the top ten. This specimen consisted of peripheral blood, obtained from a patient treated with radiotherapy plus ipilimumab. Receptor source: a human donor with non-small cell lung cancer whose response to radiotherapy plus ipilimumab could not be evaluated. Some clones in this sample may be carry-over from other donors' samples.

The chain employs TRBV19 and TRBJ1-4; tentative D call: TRBD1 (5 bases). Germline V gene lookup returns CDR1 LNHDA and CDR2 SQIVND (reference sequence). The CDR3 is made up of 16 amino acids. The V gene lost 4 bases and the J gene lost 0 bases, with 12 bases spanning the gap. The DNA of the CDR3 is TGTGCCAGTAGTAAGCCGCGGGGGACAACTAATGAAAAACTGTTTTTT. Translation gives CASSKPRGTTNEKLFF.

The chain combines TRBV27 with TRBJ1-3; TRBD1 matches 8 bases. V lost 0 bases and J lost 7; bases outside the gene matches: 2. Germline CDR1 reads MNHEY; CDR2 reads SMNVEV (reference sequence). This CDR3 has 14 residues. The CDR3 here is CASSLSYRGNTIYF. The CDR3 region has the DNA TGTGCCAGCAGTTTATCTTACAGGGGGAACACCATATATTTT.

This chain links TRBV19 with TRBJ1-6, with a tentative D call TRBD1 (6 bases). Trimming left V 7 bases short and J 10 bases short, with 14 bases between. Germline loops: CDR1 LNHDA, CDR2 SQIVND (reference sequence). The CDR3 runs 13 residues. CDR3 in DNA: TGTGCCAGTATGCCAGGGGAAGGGTCACCCCTCCACTTT. Translation: CASMPGEGSPLHF.

DNA of the CDR3: TGCGCCAGCAGCCAAGCCACAGGGCCGAGCACAGATACGCAGTATTTT. It yields the protein CASSQATGPSTDTQYF. V usage is TRBV4-3 and J usage is TRBJ2-3, with D possibly TRBD1 on 6 matching bases. From germline, CDR1 is LGHNA and CDR2 YSLEER. The CDR3 is made up of 16 amino acids. Between the trimmed V and J ends, which lost 1 base and 0 bases, there was a span of 11 bases.

This chain joins TRBV6-1 and TRBJ1-1; TRBD1 is a possible D gene (6 bases). The germline V and J ends were trimmed by 4 bases and 4 bases, with 16 bases remaining between them. Germline V gene sequence: CDR1 MNHNS, CDR2 SASEGT. This CDR3 is built from 15 residues. The CDR3 spells CASSVEPQGRTEAFF. CDR3 nucleotide sequence: TGTGCCAGCAGTGTTGAACCACAGGGTCGCACTGAAGCTTTCTTT.

V gene TRBV19 combines with J gene TRBJ2-7, with TRBD1 as a possible D gene (6 bases). The germline gives CDR1 LNHDA, CDR2 SQIVND (reference sequence). This CDR3 spans 12 amino acids. The V end lost 6 bases, the J end lost 1 base, and 7 bases lay between the germline ends. CDR3 coding DNA: TGTGCCAGTAGCGGACAGTCCTACGAGCAGTACTTC. Translated: CASSGQSYEQYF.

This clone was found a few times. CDR3 DNA: TGTGCCAGCAGACCGGGACAGTCCTACACAGATACGCAGTATTTT. This codes for CASRPGQSYTDTQYF. The chain combines TRBV6-1 with TRBJ2-3; 7 bases map to TRBD1. CDR1 and CDR2 from the germline V gene are MNHNS and SASEGT. CDR3 length: 15 residues. The V gene end was trimmed by 6 bases and the J gene end by 2 bases; junction bases not matched to a gene: 8.

As DNA, the CDR3 is TGTGCCAGTAGTAGTGGAGGCCATGGGAATTCACCCCTCCACTTT. Translation gives CASSSGGHGNSPLHF. This chain uses TRBV19 with TRBJ1-6; D is unclear. CDR1 LNHDA and CDR2 SQIVND come from the germline V gene (reference sequence). The CDR3 runs to 15 residues. Trimming stripped 4 bases from V and 7 bases from J, with 14 bases between.

The chain joins TRBV11-3 to TRBJ1-2; 7 positions match TRBD1. The trim removed 4 bases at V and 3 bases at J, leaving 17 bases unmatched. Germline CDR1 and CDR2: SGHNT and YENEEA. CDR3 length: 18 amino acids. CDR3 region: CASSSPRDSGGGDYGYTF. CDR3 in DNA: TGTGCCAGCAGCTCCCCCCGGGACAGCGGAGGGGGCGACTATGGCTACACCTTC.

The J gene is TRBJ2-5, the V gene TRBV7-6; no firm D call. Germline assignment: CDR1 SGHVS and CDR2 FNYEAQ. There are 13 residues in the CDR3. The V gene lost 2 bases and the J gene lost 5 bases, with 9 bases spanning the gap. CDR3 in DNA: TGTGCCAGCAGCTTAAGCCAAGCGGAGACCCAGTACTTC. Its translation: CASSLSQAETQYF. The variable domain in full, with the rest retrieved from reference TRBV7-6 and TRBJ2-5, is GAGVSQSPRYKVTKRGQDVALRCDPISGHVSLYWYRQALGQGPEFLTYFNYEAQQDKSGLPNDRFSAERPEGSISTLTIQRTEQRDSAMYRCASSLSQAETQYFGPGTRLLVL.

The rearrangement links TRBV25-1 to TRBJ2-7, with D possibly TRBD2 on 5 matching bases. The CDR3 consists of 13 residues. CDR1 is MGHDK, CDR2 SYGVNS, per germline. The ends were cut back, 5 bases at V and 6 bases at J, with 14 bases in the middle. The CDR3, as DNA: TGTGCCAGCAGTAACCAAGGGAGAAGCGAGCAGTACTTC. It is translated as CASSNQGRSEQYF.

A few counts support this clone. The genes are TRBV6-6 and TRBJ1-4, with D possibly matching TRBD1 (5 bases). Between the trimmed V and J ends, which lost 5 bases and 2 bases, there was a span of 12 bases. The CDR3 has 15 amino acids. Germline loops: CDR1 MNHNY, CDR2 SVGAGI (reference sequence). CDR3 in amino acids: CASSGRVSTNEKLFF. The CDR3 DNA is TGTGCCAGCAGTGGCAGGGTATCCACTAATGAAAAACTGTTTTTT.

This clone was seen a few times. V gene TRBV5-4 combines with J gene TRBJ1-4; 8 bases are a match to TRBD1. The V and J ends lost 4 bases and 4 bases, in that order; junction bases with no gene match: 3. Germline CDR1 reads SGHNT; CDR2 reads YYREEE (reference sequence). This CDR3 spans 14 amino acids. The CDR3 DNA sequence: TGTGCCAGCAGCCCGGACAGGGTTAATGAAAAACTGTTTTTT. It encodes CASSPDRVNEKLFF.

This clone was counted only a few times. For the CDR3, the DNA is TGTGCCAGCAGTGAAGCTGGCGGGGGGCCCCAGCATTTT. Amino acid sequence: CASSEAGGGPQHF. The chain is built from TRBV6-1 and TRBJ1-5; possibly TRBD1 for D (5 bases). Germline loops: CDR1 MNHNS, CDR2 SASEGT. V gave up 0 bases and J gave up 9 bases, with 9 bases separating them. The CDR3 has 13 amino acids.

The chain carries TRBV11-3 and TRBJ2-2; D not certain. Looked up from germline, CDR1 is SGHNT and CDR2 is YENEEA. This CDR3 is 12 amino acids long. V was shortened by 3 bases and J by 4 bases, with 3 bases between the two germline ends. The CDR3 region is CASSFFTGELFF. CDR3 nucleotides: TGTGCCAGCAGCTTCTTCACCGGGGAGCTGTTTTTT.

In DNA form, the CDR3 reads TGTGCCAGTATCTCCTATGGCTACACCTTC. This codes for CASISYGYTF. The chain has TRBV19 and TRBJ1-2; D ambiguous. Deletions cut 7 bases from V and 4 bases from J, with 4 bases between. Germline CDR1 LNHDA, CDR2 SQIVND (reference sequence). The CDR3 contains 10 residues.

The chain joins TRBV4-3 to TRBJ1-4; D uncertain. CDR1 is LGHNA, CDR2 YSLEER, per germline. This CDR3 is 14 amino acids long. Trimming removed 0 bases from V and 8 bases from J, with 10 bases in between. This chain's CDR3 is CASSQEARGEKLFF. The CDR3 DNA is TGCGCCAGCAGCCAAGAAGCTCGCGGGGAAAAACTGTTTTTT.

The chain joins TRBV11-2 to TRBJ2-7; 8 nucleotides align to TRBD1. CDR3 length equals 15 residues. Germline lookup yields CDR1 SGHAT and CDR2 FQNNGV. V gave up 2 bases and J gave up 4 bases; unmatched junction bases: 7. The CDR3 is CASSLIGDRRYEQYF. CDR3 DNA sequence: TGTGCCAGCAGCTTAATAGGGGACAGGAGGTACGAGCAGTACTTC.

The rearrangement uses TRBV28 and TRBJ2-5; perhaps TRBD1 as D (5 bases). Deletions cut 6 bases from V and 6 bases from J, with 14 bases between. CDR1 and CDR2 (germline): MDHEN, SYDVKM. The CDR3 loop spans 13 amino acids. The CDR3 DNA reads as TGTGCCAGCAGCCTTGACAGTCCCAAGACCCAGTACTTC. Encoded protein: CASSLDSPKTQYF.

In its sample, this clone was seen once. V gene TRBV6-5 combines with J gene TRBJ1-2; D is possibly TRBD1 (6 bases). CDR3 length: 13 amino acids. Germline V gives CDR1 MNHEY, CDR2 SVGAGI. Trimming shortened V by 6 bases and J by 0 bases, and 8 bases separated the two germline ends. The CDR3 is CASRRTANYGYTF. The CDR3 nucleotides are TGTGCCAGCAGGCGGACAGCTAACTATGGCTACACCTTC.